The 32 T cell receptor beta chains presented below share a single source sample, sequenced in a study of blood T cell repertoires in COVID-19. TCRdb keeps only in-frame clones here, not all; method: immunoSEQ multiplex PCR. Of 70,000 to 90,000 clones in the sample, roughly 85% were seen once. The specimen sequenced was peripheral blood. The source is a human donor in a cohort sampled during active COVID-19.

Only a few counts were recorded for this clone. This chain connects TRBV19 to TRBJ1-5, with TRBD1 matching 7 bases. The CDR3 is 15 amino acids. Germline CDR1 reads LNHDA; CDR2 reads SQIVND (reference sequence). Losses at the gene ends were 4 bases for V and 2 bases for J; bases not matched to a gene: 5. The CDR3 sequence is CASSTGQVGNQPQHF. Here the CDR3 DNA reads TGTGCCAGTAGTACTGGACAGGTGGGCAATCAGCCCCAGCATTTT.

The rearrangement joins TRBV6-2 or TRBV6-3 to TRBJ2-7; D unresolved. This CDR3 spans 12 amino acids. Trimming shortened V by 2 bases and J by 6 bases, and 8 bases separated the two germline ends. Germline assignment: CDR1 MNHEY and CDR2 SVGEGT. CDR3 nucleotides: TGTGCCAGCAGTTACGGAGTTCGCGAGCAGTACTTC. It codes for CASSYGVREQYF.

This chain joins TRBV7-6 and TRBJ2-5; tentative D call: TRBD2 (6 bases). The CDR3 spans 12 residues. V shed 0 bases and J shed 12 bases, with 11 bases lying between them. Germline CDR1 and CDR2: SGHVS and FNYEAQ. CDR3 DNA sequence: TGTGCCAGCAGCTTAGCGGGAGGAGATGAGTACTTC. Protein sequence: CASSLAGGDEYF.

This clone was seen just once. The V and J genes are TRBV2 and TRBJ2-3; D uncertain. Germline lookup yields CDR1 SNHLY and CDR2 FYNNEI. The germline V and J ends were trimmed by 5 bases and 2 bases, with 8 bases remaining between them. The CDR3 covers 13 residues. CDR3 nucleotides: TGTGCCAGCAGTACGACTCTCACAGATACGCAGTATTTT. Translated, it gives CASSTTLTDTQYF.

In its sample, this clone was seen once. This sequence joins TRBV11-3 and TRBJ2-7; D is perhaps TRBD1 (6 bases). V dropped 3 bases and J dropped 5 bases, with 17 bases sitting between them. The CDR3 runs 15 residues. Per the germline V gene, CDR1 is SGHNT and CDR2 is YENEEA. The CDR3 spells CASSFRTVKRDEQYF. The CDR3 DNA is TGTGCCAGCAGCTTCAGGACAGTCAAGAGGGACGAGCAGTACTTC.

The rearrangement uses TRBV5-1 and TRBJ2-7; tentatively, D is TRBD1 (5 bases). The germline V and J ends were trimmed by 4 bases and 3 bases, with 14 bases remaining between them. The CDR3 loop spans 14 amino acids. Germline V gene sequence: CDR1 SGHRS, CDR2 YFSETQ. The CDR3 nucleotides are TGCGCCAGCAGCCCCGATCTGGACAACTACGAGCAGTACTTC. Protein sequence: CASSPDLDNYEQYF.

The chain recombines TRBV3-1 (or the pseudogene TRBV3-2) with TRBJ2-7; 7 bases fit TRBD1. The V segment lost 6 bases and the J segment 4 bases; nucleotides outside the gene matches: 15. CDR1 is LGHDT, CDR2 YNNKEL, per germline (reference sequence). The CDR3 covers 16 residues. This chain's CDR3 is CASSRRTGGSVYEQYF. CDR3 in DNA: TGTGCCAGCAGTCGCAGGACAGGTGGGTCCGTTTACGAGCAGTACTTC.

This chain joins TRBV19 and TRBJ2-2; 8 bases map to TRBD2. V dropped 10 bases and J dropped 3; count of bases not matched to a gene: 10. This CDR3 comprises 15 residues. Per germline, CDR1 LNHDA and CDR2 SQIVND (reference sequence). For the CDR3, the DNA is TGTGCCACTCGGGGGGGGACAACTGACACCGGGGAGCTGTTTTTT. Translation: CATRGGTTDTGELFF. The full variable domain, completed using reference TRBV19 and TRBJ2-2, is DGGITQSPKYLFRKEGQNVTLSCEQNLNHDAMYWYRQDPGQGLRLIYYSQIVNDFQKGDIAEGYSVSREKKESFPLTVTSAQKNPTAFYLCATRGGTTDTGELFFGEGSRLTVL.

V gene TRBV10-3 combines with J gene TRBJ2-5, with D unclear. V shed 2 bases and J shed 7 bases, with 17 bases lying between them. Per the germline V gene, CDR1 is ENHRY and CDR2 is SYGVKD. This CDR3 is 15 amino acids long. CDR3 nucleotide sequence: TGTGCCATCAGTGAGAGCAGAGGCTCCCCGGGGACCCAGTACTTC. Translated: CAISESRGSPGTQYF.

The chain combines TRBV7-2 with TRBJ2-5, with D perhaps TRBD2 (6 bases). V was clipped by 1 base and J by 9 bases, with 12 bases between them. The CDR3 has 13 residues. CDR1 is SGHTA, CDR2 FQGNSA, per germline. CDR3 loop: CASSLGGPGAQYF. CDR3 coding DNA: TGTGCCAGCAGCTTAGGCGGTCCGGGGGCCCAGTACTTC.

This chain uses TRBV3-1 (or the pseudogene TRBV3-2) with TRBJ2-7, with a weak D call TRBD2 (5 bases). Trimming left V 6 bases short and J 5 bases short, with 14 bases between. Germline V gives CDR1 LGHDT, CDR2 YNNKEL (reference sequence). The CDR3 runs to 13 residues. CDR3 DNA sequence: TGTGCCAGCAGTCTACTCCGGACTGACGAGCAGTACTTC. It is translated as CASSLLRTDEQYF.

V is TRBV5-4 and J is TRBJ2-5, with D perhaps TRBD2 (6 bases). The V end was cut by 5 bases, the J end by 5 bases, with 28 bases between. Per the germline V gene, CDR1 is SGHNT and CDR2 is YYREEE (reference sequence). The CDR3 runs to 18 residues. The CDR3 spells CASSQPRLAGLSGETQYF. The CDR3 bases are TGTGCCAGCAGTCAACCCCGACTGGCGGGGCTATCTGGGGAGACCCAGTACTTC.

The chain joins TRBV10-3 to TRBJ1-1; 7 bases are a match to TRBD1. Germline CDR1 is ENHRY and CDR2 is SYGVKD. The CDR3 consists of 14 residues. With 2 bases clipped from V and 0 bases from J, the junction kept 0 bases outside the gene matches. The CDR3 DNA is TGTGCCATCAGTGAGACAGGGGTGAACACTGAAGCTTTCTTT. Protein sequence: CAISETGVNTEAFF.

This clone was detected only a few times. The J gene is TRBJ1-5, the V gene TRBV7-9; 10 positions agree with TRBD1. The trim removed 5 bases at V and 4 bases at J, leaving 14 bases unmatched. CDR1 is SEHNR and CDR2 is FQNEAQ in the germline V gene (reference sequence). This CDR3 is built from 18 residues. The CDR3: CASSPSFGQGVGNQPQHF. CDR3 nucleotides: TGTGCCAGCAGCCCCTCATTCGGACAGGGGGTAGGAAATCAGCCCCAGCATTTT.

V gene TRBV18 combines with J gene TRBJ2-3, with unresolved D. Germline V gene data show CDR1 as KGHSH and CDR2 as LQKENI. The CDR3 runs to 13 residues. Between the trimmed V and J ends, which lost 3 bases and 6 bases, there was a span of 10 bases. The CDR3 DNA follows: TGTGCCAGCTCACCTTACAGTGGTGATACGCAGTATTTT. Its protein is CASSPYSGDTQYF. The full variable domain, rest sourced from reference TRBV18 and TRBJ2-3, is NAGVMQNPRHLVRRRGQEARLRCSPMKGHSHVYWYRQLPEEGLKFMVYLQKENIIDESGMPKERFSAEFPKEGPSILRIQQVVRGDSAAYFCASSPYSGDTQYFGPGTRLTVL.

The rearrangement uses TRBV11-3 and TRBJ2-3, with 8 bases lining up with TRBD1. V lost 5 bases, J lost 0 bases, and 7 bases stayed unmatched. The CDR3 sequence is 16 residues long. Germline CDR1 SGHNT, CDR2 YENEEA. The CDR3 reads CASSKQGQASTDTQYF. The CDR3 region has the DNA TGTGCCAGCAGCAAACAGGGACAGGCTAGCACAGATACGCAGTATTTT. Looking up the rest from reference TRBV11-3 and TRBJ2-3 gives the full variable domain: EAGVVQSPRYKIIEKKQPVAFWCNPISGHNTLYWYLQNLGQGPELLIRYENEEAVDDSQLPKDRFSAERLKGVDSTLKIQPAELGDSAVYLCASSKQGQASTDTQYFGPGTRLTVL.

This chain joins TRBV7-2 and TRBJ2-7; a possible D gene is TRBD2 (5 bases). Germline assignment: CDR1 SGHTA and CDR2 FQGNSA. This CDR3 comprises 18 residues. V lost 1 base and J 0 bases, leaving 19 bases between the germline ends. The CDR3 loop is CASSLVGAAAGTSYEQYF. The CDR3, as DNA: TGTGCCAGCAGCTTAGTTGGAGCGGCAGCCGGAACCTCCTACGAGCAGTACTTC.

The chain has TRBV19 and TRBJ2-1, with 7 bases matching TRBD1. Germline loops: CDR1 LNHDA, CDR2 SQIVND (reference sequence). The junction had 14 bases not matched to a gene; V was cut back by 7 bases and J by 11 bases. The CDR3 consists of 14 residues. The CDR3 sequence: CASNPPGQRSKQFF. DNA of the CDR3: TGTGCCAGTAACCCCCCGGGACAGCGTTCGAAGCAGTTCTTC.

The rearrangement links TRBV27 to TRBJ1-4, with 10 bases that match TRBD1. The CDR3 has 14 residues. Germline values: CDR1 MNHEY, CDR2 SMNVEV (reference sequence). V lost 4 bases, J lost 7 bases, and 3 bases stayed unmatched. The chain's CDR3 is CASSSGQGREKLFF. The CDR3 nucleotides are TGTGCCAGCAGTTCGGGACAGGGGCGTGAAAAACTGTTTTTT.

The chain has TRBV2 and TRBJ1-3; TRBD1 aligns across 7 bases. Germline CDR1 SNHLY, CDR2 FYNNEI. The J segment lost 4 bases and the V segment lost 9 bases, leaving 9 bases of the junction unmatched. The CDR3 sequence is 14 residues long. CDR3 DNA sequence: TGTGCCAGTAACACTTGGACAGGAGGAAACACCATATATTTT. It translates to CASNTWTGGNTIYF.

This clone has only one observation. The rearrangement uses TRBV9 and TRBJ2-1; TRBD2 is a possible D gene (7 bases). This CDR3 comprises 16 residues. Trimming removed 2 bases at V and 0 bases at J, with 12 bases between. Germline CDR1 SGDLS, CDR2 YYNGEE. The CDR3 is CASSVVGGPSYNEQFF. As DNA, the CDR3 is TGTGCCAGCAGCGTTGTGGGGGGGCCCTCCTACAATGAGCAGTTCTTC.

This clone was seen only a few times. The chain has TRBV18 and TRBJ2-2, with 7 bases fitting TRBD2. Germline V gene lookup returns CDR1 KGHSH and CDR2 LQKENI. CDR3 size: 18 residues. Trimming took 3 bases from V and 3 from J; bases not matched to a gene: 13. CDR3 nucleotide sequence: TGTGCCAGCTCACCCCTTCCCGCCGGACTAGAATACACCGGGGAGCTGTTTTTT. Translation: CASSPLPAGLEYTGELFF.

V usage is TRBV6-5 and J usage is TRBJ2-7; 8 bases line up with TRBD1. V dropped 6 bases and J dropped 6; count of bases not matched to a gene: 10. The length of the CDR3 is 14 residues. In germline, CDR1 is MNHEY, CDR2 SVGAGI. In DNA form, the CDR3 reads TGTGCCAGCAGAACTCCGGGACAGGCAGGCGAGCAGTACTTC. This encodes CASRTPGQAGEQYF.

The CDR3 loop is CSVGTINNEQFF. In nucleotides, the CDR3 is TGCAGCGTCGGGACAATAAACAATGAGCAGTTCTTC. V usage is TRBV29-1 and J usage is TRBJ2-1; tentative D call: TRBD1 (6 bases). The CDR3 consists of 12 residues. The V gene's germline CDR1 is SQVTM and CDR2 ANQGSEA. The V end was cut by 6 bases, the J end by 5 bases, with 11 bases between.

V and J are TRBV7-2 and TRBJ2-1, with 8 bases fitting TRBD1. Germline CDR1 reads SGHTA; CDR2 reads FQGNSA. CDR3 length equals 14 residues. Trimming took 5 bases from V and 1 from J; bases not matched to a gene: 1. Here the CDR3 DNA reads TGTGCCAGCAGCGGGACAGGATCCTACAATGAGCAGTTCTTC. Its translation: CASSGTGSYNEQFF.

CDR3 nucleotide sequence: TGTGCCAGCAGCCCTACTACAGGGGCGGGAGAGACCCAGTACTTC. Amino acid sequence: CASSPTTGAGETQYF. This chain uses TRBV5-4 with TRBJ2-5, with 7 bases fitting TRBD1. The germline CDR1 and CDR2 sequences are SGHNT and YYREEE (reference sequence). Trimming took 4 bases from V and 4 from J; bases not matched to a gene: 10. CDR3 length: 15 amino acids. Full variable domain (outside the CDR3, taken from reference TRBV5-4 and TRBJ2-5): ETGVTQSPTHLIKTRGQQVTLRCSSQSGHNTVSWYQQALGQGPQFIFQYYREEENGRGNFPPRFSGLQFPNYSSELNVNALELDDSALYLCASSPTTGAGETQYFGPGTRLLVL.

The V gene is TRBV9, the J gene TRBJ2-5; D may be TRBD2 (5 bases). With 6 bases removed from V and 3 bases from J, the gap between germline ends came to 18 bases. CDR1 is SGDLS and CDR2 is YYNGEE in the germline V gene. This CDR3 region has 15 residues. CDR3 bases: TGTGCCAGCACGCCGGGAACCATAGCTGAAGAGACCCAGTACTTC. Its protein is CASTPGTIAEETQYF.

This sequence joins TRBV18 and TRBJ2-7; D is perhaps TRBD2 (6 bases). The CDR3 sequence is 16 residues long. Germline V gene data show CDR1 as KGHSH and CDR2 as LQKENI. Trimming took off 3 bases at V and 2 bases at J, with 17 bases between the two ends. CDR3 amino acids: CASSPGTAGGTYEQYF. Here the CDR3 DNA reads TGTGCCAGCTCACCCGGGACTGCCGGCGGAACCTACGAGCAGTACTTC.

As concerns this clone: The limits of the CDR3 on the DNA are not certain, so only TCRdb's listed CDR3 is given. V is TRBV5-1 and J is TRBJ1-6; no check of the table's D call, TRBD1, against the DNA was made. The CDR3 comprises 14 residues, both ends counted. The germline V gene has CDR1 SGHRS and CDR2 YFSETQ. The CDR3 here is CASSFGQGNSPLHF.

The chain joins TRBV3-1 (or the pseudogene TRBV3-2) to TRBJ1-3, with D hard to call. This CDR3 has 14 residues. V was cut by 2 bases and J by 8 bases, with 13 bases left in between. Germline loops: CDR1 LGHDT, CDR2 YNNKEL (reference sequence). Here the CDR3 reads CASSQTAGSDTIYF. In DNA, the CDR3 is TGTGCCAGCAGCCAAACTGCCGGGTCGGACACCATATATTTT.

The rearrangement links TRBV6-5 to TRBJ2-7, with a tentative D call TRBD1 (6 bases). The CDR3 covers 14 residues. Deletions cut 8 bases from V and 0 bases from J, with 14 bases between. Germline CDR1 reads MNHEY; CDR2 reads SVGAGI. CDR3 in DNA: TGTGCCAGCCTGGCAGGGGTGATCTCCTACGAGCAGTACTTC. This encodes CASLAGVISYEQYF.

V and J are TRBV7-3 and TRBJ2-7; 11 positions agree with TRBD2. V lost 3 bases and J lost 2; bases outside the gene matches: 3. The CDR3 is 15 residues long. CDR1 SGHTA and CDR2 FQGTGA come from the germline V gene. The CDR3 reads CASSLGLAEPYEQYF. The CDR3 coding sequence is TGTGCCAGCAGCTTGGGACTAGCGGAGCCCTACGAGCAGTACTTC.